This passage covers 13 T cell receptor beta chains from one sample sequenced in a study of OX40 agonist ivuxolimab in advanced cancers. Produced via immunoSEQ multiplex PCR; TCRdb's table is partial and in-frame only. The sample lists some 60,000 clones; about 89% were seen once. Here the sequenced sample was CD4+ or CD8+ T cells sorted from blood, taken in a trial of the OX40 agonist ivuxolimab. Receptor source: an adult with an advanced solid tumor such as melanoma, head and neck, liver or kidney cancer.

In its sample, this clone was seen once. This CDR3 reads CASSLEGRNTGELFF. CDR3 bases: TGTGCCAGCAGTTTGGAGGGTAGGAACACCGGGGAGCTGTTTTTT. This chain joins TRBV27 and TRBJ2-2; possibly TRBD2 for D (6 bases). CDR1 is MNHEY and CDR2 is SMNVEV in the germline V gene (reference sequence). There are 15 residues in the CDR3. V was trimmed by 3 bases and J by 1 base, leaving 9 bases between them.

The chain combines TRBV7-2 with TRBJ1-5; D uncertain. Germline V gene sequence: CDR1 SGHTA, CDR2 FQGNSA. Trimming stripped 5 bases from V and 1 base from J, with 6 bases between. The CDR3 sequence is 13 residues long. DNA for the CDR3: TGTGCCAGCAGCCGGGGAAGCAATCAGCCCCAGCATTTT. The encoded protein is CASSRGSNQPQHF.

The rearrangement links TRBV11-2 to TRBJ2-5; D assignment may be TRBD1 or TRBD2 (6 bases each). Trimming pared 5 bases from V and 9 bases from J, leaving 19 bases between. From germline, CDR1 is SGHAT and CDR2 FQNNGV. This CDR3 comprises 14 residues. The CDR3 bases are TGTGCCAGCAGCCAGGGCGGGGCCCCAGGGGCCCAGTACTTC. Translating it yields CASSQGGAPGAQYF. The complete variable domain, with remaining parts taken from reference TRBV11-2 and TRBJ2-5, reads EAGVAQSPRYKIIEKRQSVAFWCNPISGHATLYWYQQILGQGPKLLIQFQNNGVVDDSQLPKDRFSAERLKGVDSTLKIQPAKLEDSAVYLCASSQGGAPGAQYFGPGTRLLVL.

The gene calls are TRBV6-5 and TRBJ2-5; a possible D gene is TRBD2 (6 bases). From germline, CDR1 is MNHEY and CDR2 SVGAGI. V lost 6 bases to trimming and J lost 1 base, with 9 bases between them. The CDR3 consists of 13 residues. The chain's CDR3 is CASSGDFQETQYF. The CDR3 bases are TGTGCCAGCAGCGGGGACTTCCAAGAGACCCAGTACTTC.

This clone was detected once. This rearrangement joins TRBV7-9 to TRBJ1-3, with a tentative D call TRBD1 (5 bases). From germline, CDR1 is SEHNR and CDR2 FQNEAQ (reference sequence). The CDR3 spans 18 residues. Trimming left V 5 bases short and J 1 base short, with 21 bases between. CDR3 sequence (DNA): TGTGCCAGCAGCAACAGAGGGGCCATCTCCCAATCTGGAAACACCATATATTTT. Translated, it gives CASSNRGAISQSGNTIYF.

The V call is TRBV4-1, the J call TRBJ1-1; D unresolved. The germline V gene has CDR1 MGHRA and CDR2 YSYEKL. Trimming pared 4 bases from V and 2 bases from J, leaving 11 bases between. The CDR3 sequence is 14 residues long. In DNA form, the CDR3 reads TGCGCCAGCAGCCGTGACCCTACTAACACTGAAGCTTTCTTT. Translated, it gives CASSRDPTNTEAFF.

This rearrangement joins TRBV19 to TRBJ2-5, with D unclear. The CDR3 consists of 14 residues. Looked up from germline, CDR1 is LNHDA and CDR2 is SQIVND (reference sequence). V lost 7 bases and J 1 base, leaving 13 bases between the germline ends. CDR3 amino acids: CASKSVVGQETQYF. DNA for the CDR3: TGTGCCAGTAAATCGGTCGTGGGCCAAGAGACCCAGTACTTC.

The genes are TRBV7-9 and TRBJ2-2; tentatively, D is TRBD1 (5 bases). Per germline, CDR1 SEHNR and CDR2 FQNEAQ (reference sequence). The CDR3 extends over 13 amino acids. Trimming removed 4 bases at V and 7 bases at J, with 10 bases between. The CDR3 is CASSSPGIGELFF. CDR3 DNA: TGTGCCAGCAGCTCACCAGGGATCGGGGAGCTGTTTTTT.

The count of this clone is one. The chain employs TRBV7-2 and TRBJ1-4, with D perhaps TRBD1 (5 bases). The CDR3 spans 16 residues. Deletions cut 1 base from V and 0 bases from J, with 9 bases between. Per germline, CDR1 SGHTA and CDR2 FQGNSA. CDR3 sequence: CASSLGQLTTNEKLFF. The CDR3 DNA reads TGTGCCAGCAGCTTAGGACAGCTAACAACTAATGAAAAACTGTTTTTT. Based on the CDR3 plus reference TRBV7-2 and TRBJ1-4, the full variable domain is GAGVSQSPSNKVTEKGKDVELRCDPISGHTALYWYRQSLGQGLEFLIYFQGNSAPDKSGLPSDRFSAERTGGSVSTLTIQRTQQEDSAVYLCASSLGQLTTNEKLFFGSGTQLSVL.

This clone appeared a single time. This rearrangement joins TRBV6-5 to TRBJ1-1; D is ambiguous. V shed 6 bases and J shed 6 bases, with 14 bases lying between them. CDR3 length: 13 residues. Germline CDR1 MNHEY, CDR2 SVGAGI. As DNA, the CDR3 is TGTGCCAGCAGGACCCGGGCCCCGGCTGAAGCTTTCTTT. It encodes CASRTRAPAEAFF.

The V and J genes are TRBV30 and TRBJ2-7; 7 bases match TRBD1. Germline-derived CDR1 and CDR2 are GTSNPN and SVGIG (reference sequence). Trimming cost V 2 bases and J 2 bases; bases outside gene matches: 12. The CDR3 runs 16 residues. The CDR3 here is CAWSRKGAGRAYEQYF. CDR3 DNA: TGTGCCTGGAGTAGGAAGGGGGCAGGTAGGGCCTACGAGCAGTACTTC.

V and J are TRBV18 and TRBJ2-1, with D tentatively TRBD1 or TRBD2 (6 bases each). V dropped 6 bases and J dropped 7 bases, with 13 bases sitting between them. Germline values: CDR1 KGHSH, CDR2 LQKENI. CDR3 length equals 13 residues. CDR3 in amino acids: CASSLARGNEQFF. The CDR3 nucleotides are TGTGCCAGCTCTCTAGCGAGGGGGAATGAGCAGTTCTTC.

J is TRBJ1-3 and V is TRBV28; tentatively, D is TRBD1 (6 bases). The ends were cut back, 3 bases at V and 2 bases at J, with 11 bases in the middle. Per germline, CDR1 MDHEN and CDR2 SYDVKM. This CDR3 comprises 15 residues. CDR3 in amino acids: CASSFRGRTGNTIYF. CDR3 nucleotide sequence: TGTGCCAGCAGTTTCCGGGGGCGGACTGGAAACACCATATATTTT. The entire variable domain, with the rest obtained from reference TRBV28 and TRBJ1-3, is as follows: DVKVTQSSRYLVKRTGEKVFLECVQDMDHENMFWYRQDPGLGLRLIYFSYDVKMKEKGDIPEGYSVSREKKERFSLILESASTNQTSMYLCASSFRGRTGNTIYFGEGSWLTVV.